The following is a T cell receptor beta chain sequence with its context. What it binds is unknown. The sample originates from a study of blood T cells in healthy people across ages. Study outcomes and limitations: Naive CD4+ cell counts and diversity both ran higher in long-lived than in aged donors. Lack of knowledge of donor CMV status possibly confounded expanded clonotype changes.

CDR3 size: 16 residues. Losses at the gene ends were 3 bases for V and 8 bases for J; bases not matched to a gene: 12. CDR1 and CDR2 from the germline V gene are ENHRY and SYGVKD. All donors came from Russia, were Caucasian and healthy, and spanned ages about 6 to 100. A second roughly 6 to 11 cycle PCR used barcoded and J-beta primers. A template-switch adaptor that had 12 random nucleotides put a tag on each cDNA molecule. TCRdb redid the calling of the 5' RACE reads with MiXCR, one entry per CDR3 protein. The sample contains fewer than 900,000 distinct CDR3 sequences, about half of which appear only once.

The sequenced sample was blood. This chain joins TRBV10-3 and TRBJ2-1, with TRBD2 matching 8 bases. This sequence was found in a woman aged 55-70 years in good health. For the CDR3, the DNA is TGTGCCATCAGTGATTTGGGACTAGGCTCACAATATGAGCAGTTCTTC. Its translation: CAISDLGLGSQYEQFF.